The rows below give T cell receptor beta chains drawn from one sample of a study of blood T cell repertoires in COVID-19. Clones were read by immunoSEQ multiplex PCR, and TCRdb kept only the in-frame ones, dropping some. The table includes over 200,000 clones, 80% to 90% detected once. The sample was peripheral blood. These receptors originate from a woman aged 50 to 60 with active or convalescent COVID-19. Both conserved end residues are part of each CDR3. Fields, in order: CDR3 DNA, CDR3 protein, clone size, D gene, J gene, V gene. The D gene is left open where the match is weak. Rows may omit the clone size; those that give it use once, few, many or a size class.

CDR3nt: TGCAGTGCTAGTGGGAGCGGGAGGGCCGCCGAGACCCAGTACTTC; CDR3aa: CSASGSGRAAETQYF; abundance: .; d_gene: TRBD2; j_gene: TRBJ2-5; v_gene: TRBV20-1
CDR3nt: TGTGCCAGCAGCTTGGGGGCCCGGGGCACTGAAGCTTTCTTT; CDR3aa: CASSLGARGTEAFF; abundance: few; d_gene: .; j_gene: TRBJ1-1; v_gene: TRBV7-9
CDR3nt: TGCGCCAGCAGCCCCGGGGGTCTCACCGTGAACTATGGCTACACCTTC; CDR3aa: CASSPGGLTVNYGYTF; abundance: .; d_gene: .; j_gene: TRBJ1-2; v_gene: TRBV5-1
CDR3nt: TGTGCCAGCAGCCAAGGGTTTGCGGGGGCCACAGATACGCAGTATTTT; CDR3aa: CASSQGFAGATDTQYF; abundance: .; d_gene: .; j_gene: TRBJ2-3; v_gene: TRBV3-1/TRBV3-2
CDR3nt: TGTGCCAGCAGCGTAGGACTAGCGGGATCCCACGAGCAGTACTTC; CDR3aa: CASSVGLAGSHEQYF; abundance: .; d_gene: TRBD2; j_gene: TRBJ2-7; v_gene: TRBV9
CDR3nt: TGTGCCAGCAGTCCTCCCAGGGGGTTCACTGAAGCTTTCTTT; CDR3aa: CASSPPRGFTEAFF; abundance: .; d_gene: TRBD1; j_gene: TRBJ1-1; v_gene: TRBV25-1
CDR3nt: TGTGCCAGCAGCCTCCGTTCGTGGGGCCGGAACACTGAAGCTTTCTTT; CDR3aa: CASSLRSWGRNTEAFF; abundance: .; d_gene: .; j_gene: TRBJ1-1; v_gene: TRBV28
CDR3nt: TGTGCCAGCAGTGGGGGGACGGGTGGCTACACCTTC; CDR3aa: CASSGGTGGYTF; abundance: .; d_gene: .; j_gene: TRBJ1-2; v_gene: TRBV27
CDR3nt: TGCGCCAGCAGAGGGGAACGGCCAACTAATGAAAAACTGTTTTTT; CDR3aa: CASRGERPTNEKLFF; abundance: .; d_gene: .; j_gene: TRBJ1-4; v_gene: TRBV23-1
CDR3nt: TGTGCCAGCAGGGATCCGGGACACGCTAACTATGGCTACACCTTC; CDR3aa: CASRDPGHANYGYTF; abundance: .; d_gene: .; j_gene: TRBJ1-2; v_gene: TRBV6-5
CDR3nt: TGTGCCAGCAGTCGACTAGAAGACCGCAATGAGCAGTTCTTC; CDR3aa: CASSRLEDRNEQFF; abundance: .; d_gene: .; j_gene: TRBJ2-1; v_gene: TRBV3-1/TRBV3-2
CDR3nt: TGTGCCATCAGCGAGGGGACAGGGTCGGTCTATGGCTACACCTTC; CDR3aa: CAISEGTGSVYGYTF; abundance: .; d_gene: TRBD1; j_gene: TRBJ1-2; v_gene: TRBV10-3
CDR3nt: TGTGCCACTGCGTACTATGGCTACACCTTC; CDR3aa: CATAYYGYTF; abundance: few; d_gene: .; j_gene: TRBJ1-2; v_gene: TRBV6-5
CDR3nt: TGTGCCAGTTTTGCCGGACAGCTTAATGAAAAACTGTTTTTT; CDR3aa: CASFAGQLNEKLFF; abundance: .; d_gene: .; j_gene: TRBJ1-4; v_gene: TRBV2
CDR3nt: TGCGCCAGCAGCACCTCCGGGACAGAGAACACTGAAGCTTTCTTT; CDR3aa: CASSTSGTENTEAFF; abundance: .; d_gene: TRBD1; j_gene: TRBJ1-1; v_gene: TRBV5-1
CDR3nt: TGCGCCAGCAGCGGACAGGGGTATGGCACTGAAGCTTTCTTT; CDR3aa: CASSGQGYGTEAFF; abundance: .; d_gene: TRBD1; j_gene: TRBJ1-1; v_gene: TRBV5-1
CDR3nt: TGTGCCAGCAGGAGGGTCGCCAACACTGAAGCTTTCTTT; CDR3aa: CASRRVANTEAFF; abundance: once; d_gene: .; j_gene: TRBJ1-1; v_gene: TRBV5-6
CDR3nt: TGTGCCACCAGTGAAGGGACAGGGGGCAATCAGCCCCAGCATTTT; CDR3aa: CATSEGTGGNQPQHF; abundance: few; d_gene: TRBD1; j_gene: TRBJ1-5; v_gene: TRBV24-1
CDR3nt: TGCGCCAGCAGCCTGGAGGGACAGATTAATGGCTACACCTTC; CDR3aa: CASSLEGQINGYTF; abundance: .; d_gene: TRBD1; j_gene: TRBJ1-2; v_gene: TRBV5-1
CDR3nt: TGTGCCAGCAGCCCGACAGCCATGAACACTGAAGCTTTCTTT; CDR3aa: CASSPTAMNTEAFF; abundance: .; d_gene: .; j_gene: TRBJ1-1; v_gene: TRBV3-1/TRBV3-2
CDR3nt: TGCAGTGCTAGTTTAGTGGCGGGAGGGCCAGGCAATGAGCAGTTCTTC; CDR3aa: CSASLVAGGPGNEQFF; abundance: .; d_gene: TRBD2; j_gene: TRBJ2-1; v_gene: TRBV20-1
CDR3nt: TGCGCCAGCAGCCAAGATCGGGGGGCTCCAGGGAATGAGCAGTTCTTC; CDR3aa: CASSQDRGAPGNEQFF; abundance: once; d_gene: .; j_gene: TRBJ2-1; v_gene: TRBV4-1
CDR3nt: TGTGCCAGCTCACCACGGGCGCAGGGTCAGCCCCAGCATTTT; CDR3aa: CASSPRAQGQPQHF; abundance: .; d_gene: .; j_gene: TRBJ1-5; v_gene: TRBV18
CDR3nt: TGTGCCATCAGTAGGGGAACGGGTAATGAAAAACTGTTTTTT; CDR3aa: CAISRGTGNEKLFF; abundance: .; d_gene: .; j_gene: TRBJ1-4; v_gene: TRBV10-3
CDR3nt: TGTGCCAGCAGCTTGGCGGGACTAGCGGGGTCCTCCTACGAGCAGTACTTC; CDR3aa: CASSLAGLAGSSYEQYF; abundance: .; d_gene: TRBD2; j_gene: TRBJ2-7; v_gene: TRBV5-4
CDR3nt: TGTGCCAGCAGCTTAGAGGGAGAAGCTTTCTTT; CDR3aa: CASSLEGEAFF; abundance: .; d_gene: .; j_gene: TRBJ1-1; v_gene: TRBV6-1
CDR3nt: TGCAGCGTTGAAGATCTGACGGGGACAGGGGGGATAGAGACCCAGTACTTC; CDR3aa: CSVEDLTGTGGIETQYF; abundance: .; d_gene: TRBD1; j_gene: TRBJ2-5; v_gene: TRBV29-1
CDR3nt: TGTGCCAGCAGCGTAGATCCAGGGGCGCAGTTCTTC; CDR3aa: CASSVDPGAQFF; abundance: .; d_gene: .; j_gene: TRBJ2-1; v_gene: TRBV9
CDR3nt: TGCGCCAGCAGCTTGGTTGCTCAGAACTATGGCTACACCTTC; CDR3aa: CASSLVAQNYGYTF; abundance: .; d_gene: .; j_gene: TRBJ1-2; v_gene: TRBV5-1
CDR3nt: TGTGCCAGCAGTCAACGTAGTAATCAGCCCCAGCATTTT; CDR3aa: CASSQRSNQPQHF; abundance: .; d_gene: .; j_gene: TRBJ1-5; v_gene: TRBV2
CDR3nt: TGTGCCAGCAGACGAACTAGCGGGGGAGTAAATGAGCAGTTCTTC; CDR3aa: CASRRTSGGVNEQFF; abundance: .; d_gene: TRBD2; j_gene: TRBJ2-1; v_gene: TRBV6-5
CDR3nt: TGTGCCACCAGTGATTTCTCGGGACAGGGGGCGCTTAATGAGCAGTTCTTC; CDR3aa: CATSDFSGQGALNEQFF; abundance: .; d_gene: TRBD1; j_gene: TRBJ2-1; v_gene: TRBV24-1
CDR3nt: TGTGCCAGCAGCCCGGGTGACGGCAATCAGCCCCAGCATTTT; CDR3aa: CASSPGDGNQPQHF; abundance: .; d_gene: .; j_gene: TRBJ1-5; v_gene: TRBV7-9
CDR3nt: TGCGCCAGCAGACGGGGGGGCCCGGAGACCCAGTACTTC; CDR3aa: CASRRGGPETQYF; abundance: .; d_gene: TRBD2; j_gene: TRBJ2-5; v_gene: TRBV5-1
CDR3nt: TGTGCCAGCAGCCAAGTTGGGCAGGGGTCGCGTACTGAAGCTTTCTTT; CDR3aa: CASSQVGQGSRTEAFF; abundance: .; d_gene: .; j_gene: TRBJ1-1; v_gene: TRBV14
CDR3nt: TGCAGCCCCCTGAGCCAGGGGACCCACACCTTC; CDR3aa: CSPLSQGTHTF; abundance: .; d_gene: .; j_gene: TRBJ1-2; v_gene: TRBV20-1
CDR3nt: TGTGCCAGTTCCTACGACACCTATGGCTACACCTTC; CDR3aa: CASSYDTYGYTF; abundance: .; d_gene: .; j_gene: TRBJ1-2; v_gene: TRBV2
CDR3nt: TGTGCCAGTAGTACGGACTTGCGGGACGCCCAGTACTTC; CDR3aa: CASSTDLRDAQYF; abundance: .; d_gene: .; j_gene: TRBJ2-5; v_gene: TRBV19
CDR3nt: TGTGCCAGCAGCCGACAGGGCGTTCAGCCCCAGCATTTT; CDR3aa: CASSRQGVQPQHF; abundance: .; d_gene: TRBD1; j_gene: TRBJ1-5; v_gene: TRBV12-3/TRBV12-4
CDR3nt: TGCGCCAGCAGCCAAGCTACTAGCGGGAGGGCTTTTGAGCAGTTCTTC; CDR3aa: CASSQATSGRAFEQFF; abundance: .; d_gene: TRBD2; j_gene: TRBJ2-1; v_gene: TRBV4-1
CDR3nt: TGTGCCAGCAGCTTTTCCGGGACATTTCATGAAAAACTGTTTTTT; CDR3aa: CASSFSGTFHEKLFF; abundance: .; d_gene: .; j_gene: TRBJ1-4; v_gene: TRBV7-9
CDR3nt: TGTGCCAGCAGCAGGACAGGGAGAGGATTTGATGGCTACACCTTC; CDR3aa: CASSRTGRGFDGYTF; abundance: .; d_gene: TRBD1; j_gene: TRBJ1-2; v_gene: TRBV2
CDR3nt: TGTGCCAGCTCACCGGGGACATCAATAGACTATGGCTACACCTTC; CDR3aa: CASSPGTSIDYGYTF; abundance: .; d_gene: .; j_gene: TRBJ1-2; v_gene: TRBV18
CDR3nt: TGTGCCAGTAGTACAGACCTTATCGAGCGGGAACTCAATGAGCAGTTCTTC; CDR3aa: CASSTDLIERELNEQFF; abundance: .; d_gene: TRBD2; j_gene: TRBJ2-1; v_gene: TRBV19
CDR3nt: TGTGCCAGCAACCGGGGAGAGACTGAAGCTTTCTTT; CDR3aa: CASNRGETEAFF; abundance: few; d_gene: .; j_gene: TRBJ1-1; v_gene: TRBV2
CDR3nt: TGTGCCACCAGTGATTCTGTGGGGGCGCCCGGAGAGACCCAGTACTTC; CDR3aa: CATSDSVGAPGETQYF; abundance: .; d_gene: .; j_gene: TRBJ2-5; v_gene: TRBV24-1
CDR3nt: TGTGCCAGCAGCAATTCTAGGCAGACTAGCGGGACTTACGAGCAGTACTTC; CDR3aa: CASSNSRQTSGTYEQYF; abundance: .; d_gene: TRBD2; j_gene: TRBJ2-7; v_gene: TRBV11-2
CDR3nt: TGTGCCTGGAACACAGGGGGCACCGGCCCAAGGTCACCCCTCCACTTT; CDR3aa: CAWNTGGTGPRSPLHF; abundance: .; d_gene: TRBD1; j_gene: TRBJ1-6; v_gene: TRBV30
CDR3nt: TGCAGTGCTAGTGAGGCCCGGACAGGGCCTCAGCCCCAGCATTTT; CDR3aa: CSASEARTGPQPQHF; abundance: .; d_gene: TRBD1; j_gene: TRBJ1-5; v_gene: TRBV20-1
CDR3nt: TGTGCCAGCAGTTTTGGGACTAGCGGCACAGATACGCAGTATTTT; CDR3aa: CASSFGTSGTDTQYF; abundance: .; d_gene: TRBD2; j_gene: TRBJ2-3; v_gene: TRBV7-9
CDR3nt: TGTGCCAGCAGGCTAGCGGGCGCGAACACCGGGGAGCTGTTTTTT; CDR3aa: CASRLAGANTGELFF; abundance: .; d_gene: TRBD2; j_gene: TRBJ2-2; v_gene: TRBV27
CDR3nt: TGCGCCAGCAGCGAGAGCGGGAGGGACTACGAGCAGTACTTC; CDR3aa: CASSESGRDYEQYF; abundance: .; d_gene: TRBD2; j_gene: TRBJ2-7; v_gene: TRBV5-1